The present T cell receptor beta chain was sequenced within a study of blood T cell repertoires in COVID-19. Study-level background: Samples taken during acute and convalescent COVID-19 were collected in the United States, Italy and Spain. Nucleic acid was either cDNA or gDNA, and it came from T cells, B-cell-depleted T cells, or PBMCs.

Original methodology: Scientists estimated how many nucleated cells there were by amplifying reference gene primers. Profiled with immunoSEQ multiplex PCR; TCRdb holds only in-frame clones, not every one. V and J calls and clone size are given by that table; D and trimming were obtained from the DNA. This sample has 100,000 to 120,000 clones, with over 75% found just once. The CDR3 covers 15 residues. The V end was cut by 0 bases, the J end by 4 bases, with 10 bases between. Germline V gives CDR1 MGHRA, CDR2 YSYEKL. This chain uses TRBV4-1 with TRBJ2-1; possibly TRBD1 for D (5 bases). Input material: peripheral blood. This receptor was obtained from a human donor in a cohort sampled during active COVID-19. The chain's CDR3 is CASSQDHDSYNEQFF. CDR3 in DNA: TGCGCCAGCAGCCAAGATCACGACAGTTACAATGAGCAGTTCTTC.